This T cell receptor beta chain was sequenced in a study of tumour-infiltrating T cells in Burkitt lymphoma. Overall study context: Survival, overall and progression-free, tracked with productive clonality.

With 1 base removed from V and 4 bases from J, the gap between germline ends came to 13 bases. The CDR3 runs 15 residues. Germline V CDR1 and CDR2: SEHNR, FQNEAQ (reference sequence). Profiled with immunoSEQ multiplex PCR; TCRdb holds only in-frame clones, not every one. The profile shows about 15,000 clones, roughly 80% of them singletons. Sequencing input: tumor tissue. The chain is built from TRBV7-9 and TRBJ1-2; D is perhaps TRBD1 (5 bases). This TCR was recovered from a human donor with diffuse large B-cell lymphoma. The CDR3 loop reads CASSLEQGFSYGYTF. The CDR3 bases are TGTGCCAGCAGCTTAGAGCAGGGTTTCAGCTATGGCTACACCTTC.